A single T cell receptor beta chain is shown here with its context. The specificity of this receptor is unknown. Base quality data are lacking; no much larger clone is found one base away. Its CDR3 holds 15 amino acids, cysteine through phenylalanine. Just the 45-base CDR3 DNA is kept, in frame starting at base 1. Between the V and J ends, shortened by 0 bases and 1 base respectively, the junction contains 8 bases. The germline V gene provides CDR1 SGDLS and CDR2 YYNGEE. The source of the sample is a study of T-cell reconstitution after alpha-beta-depleted transplantation in children (dated by TCRdb to 2016 to 2017). The study in broad terms: The study quantitatively tracked T-cell immune reconstitution after TCRalphabeta/CD19-depleted allogeneic hematopoietic cell transplantation in children using TCR repertoire profiling. Paper-wide results and their limitations: Apparently early alphabetaT-cell count recovery about two months after transplant reportedly relied on only several hundred rapidly expanded clones derived from non-depleted graft cells. In some patients, high TCRbeta diversity at day 60 was attributed to recipient T cells and intrathymic progenitors that had survived conditioning. Over subsequent months, a decline in hyperexpanded clone frequencies was noted, and after one year, T-cell counts and TCRbeta diversity were mostly ascribed to newly produced T cells.

Library preparation employed PCR. Sequencing used an Illumina HiSeq 2500. To normalize quantification of the TCRbeta repertoire, the TCR libraries were built with molecular barcoding that relied on unique molecular identifiers. TCRdb ran its own pipeline on the public reads, namely fastp trimming at Q25 and MiXCR clone calling, and kept in-frame beta chains. Every CDR3 protein is listed once, alongside the most common genes and DNA of its rows. Recorded for this sample are around 500,000 distinct CDR3 sequences; around 23% of them occurred a single time. 13% to 15% of the sample goes to the ten largest clones. Interpreted using the paper, the treatment or condition label stands for: allogeneic hematopoietic cell transplantation with graft depleted of TCRalphabeta T cells and CD19 B cells. Transplant recipients were children who received TCRalphabeta/CD19-depleted allogeneic hematopoietic cell grafts.

Recombination connected TRBV9 to TRBJ2-4; no D segment can be confidently identified. The receptor was derived from a boy less than two years old who had a stem cell transplant for acute myeloid leukemia, so the T cells may come from the graft donor. Sequencing used PBMCs, mostly from graft donor cells, obtained 360 days after TCRalphabeta/CD19-depleted stem cell transplant. The CDR3 reads CASSVEGGAKNIQYF. The nucleotide sequence is given as TGTGCCAGCAGCGTAGAGGGTGGGGCCAAAAACATTCAGTACTTC.